In its sample, the clone carrying this T cell receptor (beta chain) was seen a few times. The CDR3 has 11 amino acids. The germline V and J ends were trimmed by 3 bases and 5 bases, with 4 bases remaining between them. As part of library construction, unique molecular identifiers were attached to individual cDNA molecules. TCRdb processed the 5' RACE reads anew with MiXCR; each CDR3 protein has one entry. The table shows about 77,000 distinct CDR3 sequences, with less than 15% occurring only once. This specimen comes from a study of early T cells in non-severe SARS-CoV-2 infection. The wider study: Alpha and beta chains were unpaired, from unsorted whole-blood bulk RNA.

This chain links TRBV12-3 or TRBV12-4 with TRBJ1-2; unclear D gene. Here the sequenced sample was whole blood, taken at baseline. The clonotype comes from an adult who was a healthcare worker with PCR-confirmed SARS-CoV-2 infection or an uninfected control (not recorded which). The donor label of this sample is uncertain. CDR3 nucleotides: TGTGCCAGCAGTTTTTTGTATGGCTACACCTTC. Protein: CASSFLYGYTF.